This T cell receptor beta chain was observed in a study of Graves' ophthalmopathy and Graves' hyperthyroidism. Germline values: CDR1 KGHDR, CDR2 SFDVKD. V lost 7 bases to trimming and J lost 5 bases; unmatched junction nucleotides: 9. CDR3 length: 15 amino acids. Amplification of the TCR beta CDR3 regions used RNA transcripts (as template). The authors performed first-round RT-PCR with HTBI primers and then a second-round multiplex PCR. TCRdb used MiXCR to reprocess the multiplex PCR reads, holding one entry per CDR3 protein. There are hundreds of thousands of distinct CDR3 sequences in the sample; around 50% occur only once, and over 40% lies in the top ten.

The sequence derives from an adult man with Graves' ophthalmopathy. What was sequenced was peripheral blood. The rearrangement links TRBV24-1 to TRBJ2-5; TRBD2 agrees at 10 bases. The CDR3 is CATSSGGARGETQYF. The CDR3 DNA follows: TGTGCCACCAGCAGCGGGGGGGCACGGGGTGAGACCCAGTACTTC.